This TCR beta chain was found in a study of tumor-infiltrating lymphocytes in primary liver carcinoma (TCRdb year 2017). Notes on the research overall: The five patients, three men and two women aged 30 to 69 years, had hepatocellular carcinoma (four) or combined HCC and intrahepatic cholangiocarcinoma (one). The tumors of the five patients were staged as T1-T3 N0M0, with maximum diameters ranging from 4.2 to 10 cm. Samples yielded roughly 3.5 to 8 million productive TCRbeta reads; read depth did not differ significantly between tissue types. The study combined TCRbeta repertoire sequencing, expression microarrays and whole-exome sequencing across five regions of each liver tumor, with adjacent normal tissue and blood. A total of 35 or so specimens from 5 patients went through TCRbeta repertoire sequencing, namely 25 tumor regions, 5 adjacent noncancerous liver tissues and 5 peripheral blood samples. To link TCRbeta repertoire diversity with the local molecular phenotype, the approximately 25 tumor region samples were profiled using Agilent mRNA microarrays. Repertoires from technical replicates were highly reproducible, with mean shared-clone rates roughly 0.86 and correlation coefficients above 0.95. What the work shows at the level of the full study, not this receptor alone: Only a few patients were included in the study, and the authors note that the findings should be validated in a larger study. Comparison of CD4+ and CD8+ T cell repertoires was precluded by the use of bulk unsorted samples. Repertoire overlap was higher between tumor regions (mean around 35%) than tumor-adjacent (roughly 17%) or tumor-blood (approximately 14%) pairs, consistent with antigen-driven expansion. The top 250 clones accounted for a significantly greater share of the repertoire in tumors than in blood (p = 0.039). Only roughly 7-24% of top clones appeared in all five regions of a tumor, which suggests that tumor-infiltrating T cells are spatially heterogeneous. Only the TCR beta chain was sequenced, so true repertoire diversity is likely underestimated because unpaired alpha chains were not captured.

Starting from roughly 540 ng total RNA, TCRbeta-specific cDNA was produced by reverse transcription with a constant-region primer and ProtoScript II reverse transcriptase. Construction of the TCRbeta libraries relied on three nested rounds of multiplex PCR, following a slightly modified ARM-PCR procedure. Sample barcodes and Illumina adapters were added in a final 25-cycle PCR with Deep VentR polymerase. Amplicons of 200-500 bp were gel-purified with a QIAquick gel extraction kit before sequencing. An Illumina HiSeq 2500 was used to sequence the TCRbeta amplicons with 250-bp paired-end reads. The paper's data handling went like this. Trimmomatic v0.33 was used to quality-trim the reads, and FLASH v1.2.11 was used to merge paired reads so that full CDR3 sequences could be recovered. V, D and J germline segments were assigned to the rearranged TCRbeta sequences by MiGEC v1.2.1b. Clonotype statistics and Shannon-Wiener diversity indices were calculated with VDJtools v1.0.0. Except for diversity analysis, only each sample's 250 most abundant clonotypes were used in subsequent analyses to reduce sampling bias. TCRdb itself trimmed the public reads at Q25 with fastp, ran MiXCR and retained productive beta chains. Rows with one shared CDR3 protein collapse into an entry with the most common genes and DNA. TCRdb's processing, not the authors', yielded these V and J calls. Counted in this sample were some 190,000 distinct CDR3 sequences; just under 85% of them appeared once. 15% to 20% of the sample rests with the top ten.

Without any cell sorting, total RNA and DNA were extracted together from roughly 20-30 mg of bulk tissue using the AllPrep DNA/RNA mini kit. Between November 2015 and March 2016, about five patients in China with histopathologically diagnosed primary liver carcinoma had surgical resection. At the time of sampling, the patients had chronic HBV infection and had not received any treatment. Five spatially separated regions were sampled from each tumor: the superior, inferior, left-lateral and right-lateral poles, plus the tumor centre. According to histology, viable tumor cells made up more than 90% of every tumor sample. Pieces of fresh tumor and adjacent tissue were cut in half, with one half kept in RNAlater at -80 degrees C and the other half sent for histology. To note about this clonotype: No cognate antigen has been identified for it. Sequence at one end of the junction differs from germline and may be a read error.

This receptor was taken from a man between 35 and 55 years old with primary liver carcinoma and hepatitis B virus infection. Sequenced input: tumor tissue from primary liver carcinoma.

The DNA sequence follows: TGTGCCGGCTCACTAGGACAACCGAATCAGCCCCAGCATTTT. This sequence encodes CAGSLGQPNQPQHF. The chain is assembled from TRBV18 and TRBJ1-5; the D segment could be TRBD1, given 5 matching bases. Taken from cysteine to phenylalanine, the CDR3 has 14 residues. Only CDR3 DNA is held: 42 bases, read in frame from base 1. Per the germline V gene, KGHSH is the CDR1 and LQKENI is the CDR2.